A selection of T cell receptor beta chains follows, all from one sample in a study of shared clonotypes between healthy human individuals. The table came from immunoSEQ multiplex PCR; TCRdb's copy has only in-frame clones and leaves some out. The data contain approximately 1.9 million clones, around 95% of them singletons. The specimen was naive CD8+ T cells from PBMCs. The receptor set was obtained from a man between 18 and 35 years old in good health. Some clones in this sample may be carry-over from other donors' samples. Both conserved end residues are part of each CDR3. D genes are given only for firm matches. Clone size appears in some rows only: once, few, many, or a class for an expanded clone.

d_gene	v_gene	j_gene	abundance	CDR3aa	CDR3nt
TRBD1	TRBV30	TRBJ1-3	-	CAFRDRGTNTIYF	TGTGCCTTCCGGGACAGGGGGACGAACACCATATATTTT
-	TRBV4-3	TRBJ1-5	-	CASSQDWGDNQPQHF	TGCGCCAGCAGCCAAGATTGGGGCGACAATCAGCCCCAGCATTTT
-	TRBV2	TRBJ2-7	-	CASTGRLYEQYF	TGTGCCAGCACGGGCAGACTGTACGAGCAGTACTTC
TRBD1	TRBV28	TRBJ1-3	-	CASSPRTGAGNTIYF	TGTGCCAGCAGTCCTAGGACAGGGGCCGGAAACACCATATATTTT
TRBD1	TRBV5-1	TRBJ2-2	-	CATQAGQDNTGELFF	TGCGCCACCCAAGCCGGACAGGATAACACCGGGGAGCTGTTTTTT
-	TRBV15	TRBJ2-7	-	CATSGSTEQYF	TGTGCCACCAGCGGCAGCACCGAGCAGTACTTC
-	TRBV28	TRBJ2-2	-	CASTRGAGLVGELFF	TGTGCCAGCACCAGGGGCGCAGGGCTGGTCGGGGAGCTGTTTTTT
-	TRBV28	TRBJ2-1	once	CASTSSETPDEQFF	TGTGCCAGCACGTCTAGCGAAACACCCGATGAGCAGTTCTTC
TRBD2	TRBV27	TRBJ2-1	-	CASSFSGRVSYNEQFF	TGTGCCAGCAGTTTTAGCGGGAGGGTTTCCTACAATGAGCAGTTCTTC
TRBD1	TRBV7-9	TRBJ1-3	once	CASSSSQGTTGNTIYF	TGTGCCAGCAGCTCCTCACAGGGGACCACTGGAAACACCATATATTTT
-	TRBV4-1	TRBJ2-7	-	CASSQPSGYEQYF	TGCGCCAGCAGCCAACCAAGCGGATACGAGCAGTACTTC
-	TRBV18	TRBJ2-7	-	CASSPRDRTYEQYF	TGTGCCAGCTCACCACGCGACAGGACCTACGAGCAGTACTTC
TRBD2	TRBV19	TRBJ2-1	-	CASRLAHSYNEQFF	TGTGCCAGCAGACTAGCGCACTCCTACAATGAGCAGTTCTTC
-	TRBV29-1	TRBJ1-2	-	CSVLSPGYGYTF	TGCAGCGTTCTAAGCCCGGGCTATGGCTACACCTTC
-	TRBV28	TRBJ1-1	-	CASTLRGRLNTEAFF	TGTGCCAGCACCCTAAGAGGGCGTCTGAACACTGAAGCTTTCTTT
-	TRBV19	TRBJ1-2	-	CASSYRTEYGYTF	TGTGCCAGTAGTTACCGGACGGAATATGGCTACACCTTC
-	TRBV29-1	TRBJ2-2	once	CSVWSAGELFF	TGCAGCGTCTGGTCCGCCGGGGAGCTGTTTTTT
-	TRBV28	TRBJ1-2	once	CASSLRDAYGYTF	TGTGCCAGCAGCCTCCGGGACGCGTATGGCTACACCTTC
TRBD2	TRBV7-3	TRBJ2-7	-	CASSFYSSRVLAGALEQYF	TGTGCCAGCAGCTTTTATTCCTCCAGGGTCCTAGCGGGAGCGCTCGAGCAGTACTTC
-	TRBV5-5	TRBJ2-1	-	CASSFSVTLRENEQFF	TGTGCCAGCAGCTTTTCAGTGACCCTCCGAGAAAATGAGCAGTTCTTC
-	TRBV6-5	TRBJ1-1	-	CASSYSWLTEAFF	TGTGCCAGCAGTTACTCGTGGTTGACTGAAGCTTTCTTT
TRBD1	TRBV5-5	TRBJ2-7	-	CASSPFGAGQGVTEQYF	TGTGCCAGCAGCCCATTCGGGGCCGGACAGGGGGTTACCGAGCAGTACTTC
-	TRBV5-6	TRBJ2-2	-	CASSPTSSNTGELFF	TGTGCCAGCAGCCCCACCTCTTCGAACACCGGGGAGCTGTTTTTT
-	TRBV7-9	TRBJ1-1	-	CASSLAITEAFF	TGTGCCAGCAGCTTAGCCATCACTGAAGCTTTCTTT
TRBD1	TRBV27	TRBJ2-7	-	CASSPRQGYYEQYF	TGTGCCAGCAGTCCACGACAGGGTTACTACGAGCAGTACTTC
-	TRBV2	TRBJ2-2	-	CASSEPADIANTGELFF	TGTGCCAGCAGTGAACCGGCAGATATCGCGAACACCGGGGAGCTGTTTTTT
-	TRBV7-9	TRBJ2-2	-	CASSFQNPPTGELFF	TGTGCCAGCAGCTTCCAAAACCCACCAACCGGGGAGCTGTTTTTT
-	TRBV30	TRBJ2-7	-	CAWSVPASSYEQYF	TGTGCCTGGAGTGTACCGGCAAGCTCCTACGAGCAGTACTTC
-	TRBV6-1	TRBJ2-2	-	CASSRQTNTGELFF	TGTGCCAGCAGCCGACAGACCAACACCGGGGAGCTGTTTTTT
-	TRBV15	TRBJ1-1	-	CAIGTLNTEAFF	TGTGCCATCGGGACACTGAACACTGAAGCTTTCTTT
-	TRBV7-3	TRBJ2-1	-	CASSLMGVAANNEQFF	TGTGCCAGCAGCTTAATGGGGGTAGCGGCCAACAATGAGCAGTTCTTC
TRBD1	TRBV4-1	TRBJ1-2	-	CASSQDRTGNYGYTF	TGCGCCAGCAGCCAAGATCGGACAGGGAACTATGGCTACACCTTC
-	TRBV5-4	TRBJ2-5	-	CASTWGGIQETQYF	TGTGCCAGCACCTGGGGAGGTATTCAAGAGACCCAGTACTTC
-	TRBV6-5	TRBJ2-7	few	CASSPSSGLSVEQYF	TGTGCCAGCAGCCCGTCCAGCGGGCTCTCGGTTGAGCAGTACTTC
-	TRBV9	TRBJ1-2	-	CASSPGGDGAYGYTF	TGTGCCAGCAGCCCCGGGGGTGACGGCGCCTATGGCTACACCTTC
TRBD2	TRBV27	TRBJ2-1	-	CASSLGLAGNEQFF	TGTGCCAGCAGTTTAGGGCTAGCGGGTAATGAGCAGTTCTTC
-	TRBV4-1	TRBJ2-7	-	CASSTRTAGSYEQYF	TGCGCCAGCAGCACCCGGACAGCTGGATCCTACGAGCAGTACTTC
-	TRBV5-6	TRBJ2-3	-	CASSPVGGASTDTQYF	TGTGCCAGCAGCCCGGTGGGAGGAGCTAGCACAGATACGCAGTATTTT
TRBD2	TRBV27	TRBJ2-7	-	CASSLASGSVYEQYF	TGTGCCAGCAGTTTAGCTAGCGGGAGTGTCTACGAGCAGTACTTC
TRBD1	TRBV4-1	TRBJ1-1	-	CASSHPGQGNTEAFF	TGCGCCAGCAGCCATCCGGGACAGGGGAACACTGAAGCTTTCTTT
-	TRBV27	TRBJ2-2	-	CASSPLPWPNTGELFF	TGTGCCAGCAGTCCACTCCCTTGGCCGAACACCGGGGAGCTGTTTTTT
TRBD1	TRBV27	TRBJ1-5	-	CASSSRGQDSNQPQHF	TGTGCCAGCAGCAGTAGAGGACAGGATAGCAATCAGCCCCAGCATTTT
-	TRBV5-5	TRBJ2-5	-	CASSLGVAEETQYF	TGTGCCAGCAGCTTAGGGGTAGCGGAAGAGACCCAGTACTTC